The clone carrying this T cell receptor (beta chain) was seen only a few times. This sample was included in a study of blood T cell repertoires in COVID-19. Participant ages covered roughly 18 to 90 years across around 22 US areas. Each participant's cohort was designated according to participant-reported clinical history. As processed by the authors: Reference gene primer amplification gave nucleated cell count estimates. Produced via immunoSEQ multiplex PCR; TCRdb's table is partial and in-frame only. For V, J and clone size, that table is used; D and trimming come from the DNA. Counted here are more than 300,000 clones, more than 70% occurring once; the ten biggest clones make up 1.2%. The trim removed 7 bases at V and 4 bases at J, leaving 4 bases unmatched. The CDR3 is 13 residues long. Germline CDR1 SGHTA, CDR2 FQGTGA.

The V and J genes are TRBV7-3 and TRBJ1-2; 9 positions match TRBD1. This TCR derives from a young woman who had recovered from COVID-19. The sequencing sample was made of PBMCs or T cells enriched from blood (not recorded which). CDR3 nucleotides: TGTGCCAGCAACCGGGACAGGGTCTATGGCTACACCTTC. This encodes CASNRDRVYGYTF.